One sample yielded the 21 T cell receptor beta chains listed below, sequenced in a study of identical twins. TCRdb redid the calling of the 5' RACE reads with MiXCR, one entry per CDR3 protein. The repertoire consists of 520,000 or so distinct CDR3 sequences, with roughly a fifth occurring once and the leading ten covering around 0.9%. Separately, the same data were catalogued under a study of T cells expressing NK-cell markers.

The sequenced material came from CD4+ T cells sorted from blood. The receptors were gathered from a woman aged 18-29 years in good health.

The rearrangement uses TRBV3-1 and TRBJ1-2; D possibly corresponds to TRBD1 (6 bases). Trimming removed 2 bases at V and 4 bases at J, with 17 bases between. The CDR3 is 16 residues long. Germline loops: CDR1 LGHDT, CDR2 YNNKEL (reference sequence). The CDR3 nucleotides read TGTGCCAGCAGCCAATCATTCACAGGGAGTGCCTATGGCTACACCTTC. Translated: CASSQSFTGSAYGYTF.

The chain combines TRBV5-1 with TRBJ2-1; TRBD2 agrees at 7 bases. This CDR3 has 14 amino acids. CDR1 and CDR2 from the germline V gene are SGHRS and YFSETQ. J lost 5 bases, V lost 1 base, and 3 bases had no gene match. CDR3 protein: CASSLRGRDNEQFF. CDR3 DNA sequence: TGCGCCAGCAGCTTGAGAGGGAGGGACAATGAGCAGTTCTTC.

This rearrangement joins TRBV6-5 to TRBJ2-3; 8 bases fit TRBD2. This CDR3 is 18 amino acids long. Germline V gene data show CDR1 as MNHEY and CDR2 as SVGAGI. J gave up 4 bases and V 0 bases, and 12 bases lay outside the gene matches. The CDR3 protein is CASSYSPIRAGGSDTQYF. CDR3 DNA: TGTGCCAGCAGTTACTCCCCCATTCGGGCGGGAGGATCAGATACGCAGTATTTT.

The CDR3 DNA reads TGCGCCAGCAGCTCCACCGGTTTTCAGCCAGATACGCAGTATTTT. It translates to CASSSTGFQPDTQYF. This chain uses TRBV5-1 with TRBJ2-3; D gene uncertain. V lost 3 bases to trimming and J lost 4 bases, with 15 bases between them. Germline-derived CDR1 and CDR2 are SGHRS and YFSETQ. The CDR3 spans 15 residues.

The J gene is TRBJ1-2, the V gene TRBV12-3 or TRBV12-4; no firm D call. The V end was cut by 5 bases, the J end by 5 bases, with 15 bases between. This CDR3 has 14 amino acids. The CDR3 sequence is CASSLTRVRYGYTF. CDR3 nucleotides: TGTGCCAGCAGTCTCACCCGGGTTCGGTATGGCTACACCTTC.

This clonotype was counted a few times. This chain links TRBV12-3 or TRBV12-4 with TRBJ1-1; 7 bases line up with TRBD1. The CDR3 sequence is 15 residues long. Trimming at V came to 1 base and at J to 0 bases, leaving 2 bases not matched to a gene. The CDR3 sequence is CASSLDGTVNTEAFF. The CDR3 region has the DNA TGTGCCAGCAGTTTAGACGGGACAGTGAACACTGAAGCTTTCTTT.

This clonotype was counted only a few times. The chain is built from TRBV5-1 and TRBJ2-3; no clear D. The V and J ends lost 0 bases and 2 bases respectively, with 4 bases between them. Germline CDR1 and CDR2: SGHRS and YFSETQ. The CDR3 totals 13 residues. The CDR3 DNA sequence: TGCGCCAGCAGCTTGGATCCCACAGATACGCAGTATTTT. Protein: CASSLDPTDTQYF.

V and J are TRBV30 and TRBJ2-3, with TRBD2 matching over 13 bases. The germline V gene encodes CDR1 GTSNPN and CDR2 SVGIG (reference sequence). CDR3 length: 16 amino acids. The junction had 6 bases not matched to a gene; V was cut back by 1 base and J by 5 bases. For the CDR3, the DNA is TGTGCCTGGAGTGCCTGGACTAGCGGGAGTAGAGATACGCAGTATTTT. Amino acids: CAWSAWTSGSRDTQYF.

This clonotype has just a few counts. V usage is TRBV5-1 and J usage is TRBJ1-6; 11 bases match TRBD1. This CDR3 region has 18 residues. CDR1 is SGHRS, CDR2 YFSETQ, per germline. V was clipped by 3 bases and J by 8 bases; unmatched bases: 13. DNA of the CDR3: TGCGCCAGCAGCTATGGACAGGGGGCCGTCACCTGGGATTCACCCCTCCACTTT. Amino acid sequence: CASSYGQGAVTWDSPLHF.

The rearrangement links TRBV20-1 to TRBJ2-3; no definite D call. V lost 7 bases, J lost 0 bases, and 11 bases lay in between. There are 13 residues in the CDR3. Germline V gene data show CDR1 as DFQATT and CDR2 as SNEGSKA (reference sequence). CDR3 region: CSGKQYSTDTQYF. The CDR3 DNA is TGCAGTGGAAAACAGTACAGCACAGATACGCAGTATTTT.

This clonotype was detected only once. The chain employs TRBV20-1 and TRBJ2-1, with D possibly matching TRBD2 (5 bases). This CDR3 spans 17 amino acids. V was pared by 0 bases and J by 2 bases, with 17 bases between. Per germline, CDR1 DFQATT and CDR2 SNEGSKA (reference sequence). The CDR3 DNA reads TGCAGTGCTAGAGATCCCCTGAGCGGAGGAACCTACAATGAGCAGTTCTTC. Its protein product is CSARDPLSGGTYNEQFF.

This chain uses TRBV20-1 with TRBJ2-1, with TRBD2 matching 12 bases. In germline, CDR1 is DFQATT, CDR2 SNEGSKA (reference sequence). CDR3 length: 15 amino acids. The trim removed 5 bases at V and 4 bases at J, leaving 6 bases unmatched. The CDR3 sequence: CSAVRTSGAYNEQFF. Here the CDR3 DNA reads TGCAGTGCTGTCCGGACTAGCGGGGCATACAATGAGCAGTTCTTC.

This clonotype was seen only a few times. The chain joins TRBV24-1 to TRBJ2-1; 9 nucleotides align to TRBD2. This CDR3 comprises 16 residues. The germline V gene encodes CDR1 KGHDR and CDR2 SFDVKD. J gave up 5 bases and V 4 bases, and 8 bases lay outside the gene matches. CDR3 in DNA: TGTGCCACCAGTGACGCGAGCGGGAGGCCCGACAATGAGCAGTTCTTC. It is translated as CATSDASGRPDNEQFF.

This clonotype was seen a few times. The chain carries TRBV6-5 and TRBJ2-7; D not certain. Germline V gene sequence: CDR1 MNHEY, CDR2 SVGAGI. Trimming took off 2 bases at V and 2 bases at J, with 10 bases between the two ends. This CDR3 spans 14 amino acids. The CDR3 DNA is TGTGCCAGCAGTTACAATTCGGATACCTACGAGCAGTACTTC. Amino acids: CASSYNSDTYEQYF.

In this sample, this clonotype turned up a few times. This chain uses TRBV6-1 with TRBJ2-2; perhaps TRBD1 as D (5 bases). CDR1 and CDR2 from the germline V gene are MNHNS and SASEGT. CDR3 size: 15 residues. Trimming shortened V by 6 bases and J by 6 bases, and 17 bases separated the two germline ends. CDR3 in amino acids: CASSPHRTHPGELFF. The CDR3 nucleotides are TGTGCCAGCAGCCCACACCGGACACATCCCGGGGAGCTGTTTTTT.

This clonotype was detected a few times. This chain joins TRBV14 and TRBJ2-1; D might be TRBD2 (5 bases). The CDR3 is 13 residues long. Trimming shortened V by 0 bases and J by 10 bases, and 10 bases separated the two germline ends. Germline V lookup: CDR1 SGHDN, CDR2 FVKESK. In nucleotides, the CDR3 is TGTGCCAGCAGCCAAGAAGCCCGGGGAGAGCAGTTCTTC. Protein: CASSQEARGEQFF.

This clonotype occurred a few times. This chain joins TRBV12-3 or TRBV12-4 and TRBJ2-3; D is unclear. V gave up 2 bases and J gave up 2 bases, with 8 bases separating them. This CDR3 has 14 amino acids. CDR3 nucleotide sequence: TGTGCCAGCAGTTTAATTGCGCCCACAGATACGCAGTATTTT. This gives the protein CASSLIAPTDTQYF.

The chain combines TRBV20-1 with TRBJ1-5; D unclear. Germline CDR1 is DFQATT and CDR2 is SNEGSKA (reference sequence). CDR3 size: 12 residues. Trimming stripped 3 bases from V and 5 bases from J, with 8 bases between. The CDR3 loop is CSASRVDQPQHF. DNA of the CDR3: TGCAGTGCTAGTAGGGTGGATCAGCCCCAGCATTTT.

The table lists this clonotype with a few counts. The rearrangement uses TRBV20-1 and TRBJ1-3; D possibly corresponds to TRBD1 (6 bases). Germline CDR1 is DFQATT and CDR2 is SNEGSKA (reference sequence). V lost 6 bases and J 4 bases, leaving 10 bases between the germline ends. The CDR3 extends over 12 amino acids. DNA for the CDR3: TGCAGTGCCCCAGGGGCCGGAAACACCATATATTTT. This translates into CSAPGAGNTIYF.

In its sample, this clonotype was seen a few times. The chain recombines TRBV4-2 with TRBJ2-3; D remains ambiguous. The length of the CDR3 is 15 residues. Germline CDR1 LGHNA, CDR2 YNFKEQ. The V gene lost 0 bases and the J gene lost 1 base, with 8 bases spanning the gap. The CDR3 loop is CASSQDQRGTDTQYF. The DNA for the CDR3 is TGTGCCAGCAGCCAAGACCAGCGAGGCACAGATACGCAGTATTTT.

CDR3 DNA: TGTGCCTCGACAGGGGCCTTCTACGAGCAGTACTTC. Its translation is CASTGAFYEQYF. J is TRBJ2-7 and V is TRBV30; 8 bases align to TRBD1. The CDR3 is 12 amino acids. Germline CDR1 reads GTSNPN; CDR2 reads SVGIG (reference sequence). Trimming took 7 bases from V and 3 from J; bases not matched to a gene: 5.